This T cell receptor (beta chain) is from a study of cytomegalovirus exposure and HLA in healthy donors. The PCR had 60 Vbeta and 13 Jbeta primers. This table comes from immunoSEQ multiplex PCR, and its TCRdb copy is limited to in-frame clones, with some not included. The sample lists 100,000 to 150,000 clones, 79% occurring once. V lost 0 bases to trimming and J lost 11 bases, with 11 bases between them. The CDR3 sequence is 13 residues long. From germline, CDR1 is PRHDT and CDR2 FYEKMQ (reference sequence). Sequencing input: PBMCs. This sequence was found in a man aged 18 to 35 in good health and CMV-seronegative. The chain uses TRBV13 and TRBJ2-4; no definite D call. Here the CDR3 DNA reads TGTGCCAGCAGCTTAGGTTTCTATTCCCTTCAGTACTTC. This translates into CASSLGFYSLQYF.